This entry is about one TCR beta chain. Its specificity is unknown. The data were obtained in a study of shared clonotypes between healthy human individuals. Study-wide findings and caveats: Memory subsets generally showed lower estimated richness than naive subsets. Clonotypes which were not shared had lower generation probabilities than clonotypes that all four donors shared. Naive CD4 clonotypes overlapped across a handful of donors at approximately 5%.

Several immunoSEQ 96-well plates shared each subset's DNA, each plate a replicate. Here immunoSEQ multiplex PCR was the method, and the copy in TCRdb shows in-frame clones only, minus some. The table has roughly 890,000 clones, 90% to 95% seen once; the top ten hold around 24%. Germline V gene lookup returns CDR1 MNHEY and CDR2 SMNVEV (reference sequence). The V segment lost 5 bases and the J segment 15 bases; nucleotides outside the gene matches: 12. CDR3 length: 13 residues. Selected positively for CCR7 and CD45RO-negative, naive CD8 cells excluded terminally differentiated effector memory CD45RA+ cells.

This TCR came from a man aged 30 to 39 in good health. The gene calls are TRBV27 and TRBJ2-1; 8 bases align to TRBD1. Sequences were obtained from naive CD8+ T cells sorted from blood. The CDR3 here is CASSQLGQGESFF. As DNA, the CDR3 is TGTGCCAGCAGTCAACTAGGACAGGGTGAGTCGTTCTTC.